These T cell receptor beta chains were read from a single sample in a study of PD-L1 blockade in urothelial cancer. Sequenced by immunoSEQ multiplex PCR; TCRdb stores in-frame clones only, minus some. The sample carries about 36,000 clones, about four fifths recorded once. The sequenced sample was PBMCs, obtained around atezolizumab (anti-PD-L1) treatment. Every receptor here comes from a man between 35 and 55 years old with urothelial cancer. Each CDR3 is given with its conserved first and last residue. A D gene is named only where the DNA matches it firmly. Some rows have no size entry. The others give once, few or many, or a class for an expanded clone.

abundance,v_gene,d_gene,j_gene,CDR3aa,CDR3nt
NA,TRBV5-6,TRBD2,TRBJ2-3,CASSLGLASTDTQYF,TGTGCCAGCAGCTTGGGACTAGCAAGCACAGATACGCAGTATTTT
NA,TRBV19,NA,TRBJ1-5,CASNPGMSNQPQHF,TGTGCCAGTAACCCGGGTATGAGCAATCAGCCCCAGCATTTT
NA,TRBV30,NA,TRBJ2-7,CAWSVGGEQYF,TGTGCCTGGAGTGTAGGAGGGGAGCAGTACTTC
few,TRBV7-2,TRBD2,TRBJ2-1,CASSLILAGGDEQFF,TGTGCCAGCAGCTTAATACTAGCGGGAGGCGATGAGCAGTTCTTC
NA,TRBV9,TRBD1,TRBJ1-4,CASSALLGDSNEKLFF,TGTGCCAGCAGCGCCCTATTAGGGGACAGTAATGAAAAACTGTTTTTT
NA,TRBV6-5,NA,TRBJ1-5,CASSYSRPGGRPQHF,TGTGCCAGCAGTTACTCCCGGCCAGGAGGGCGGCCCCAGCATTTT
NA,TRBV19,NA,TRBJ1-1,CATTGGAQLLGAFF,TGTGCCACTACGGGGGGGGCGCAACTACTTGGTGCTTTCTTT
NA,TRBV7-8,NA,TRBJ2-7,CASSLDLRVAYEQYF,TGTGCCAGCAGCTTAGACCTCAGGGTAGCCTACGAGCAGTACTTC
NA,TRBV9,NA,TRBJ1-2,CASSVGDTYGYTF,TGTGCCAGCAGCGTAGGAGATACCTATGGCTACACCTTC
few,TRBV7-2,TRBD1,TRBJ2-7,CASSLADRGAEQYF,TGTGCCAGCAGCTTAGCCGACAGGGGGGCCGAGCAGTACTTC
NA,TRBV28,NA,TRBJ2-7,CASSSADRSYEQYF,TGTGCCAGCAGTTCCGCCGACAGATCCTACGAGCAGTACTTC
NA,TRBV30,TRBD1,TRBJ1-2,CAWRKEQGANGYTF,TGTGCCTGGAGAAAAGAACAGGGGGCTAATGGCTACACCTTC
NA,TRBV18,TRBD2,TRBJ2-3,CASSQGGRMADTQYF,TGTGCCAGCTCACAGGGAGGGAGGATGGCAGATACGCAGTATTTT
NA,TRBV27,TRBD1,TRBJ1-1,CASSLGQGGTEAFF,TGTGCCAGCAGTTTAGGACAGGGAGGCACTGAAGCTTTCTTT
NA,TRBV2,NA,TRBJ1-5,CASKQGNNQPQHF,TGTGCCAGCAAACAGGGAAACAATCAGCCCCAGCATTTT
NA,TRBV28,TRBD2,TRBJ2-3,CASSFLGGEADTQYF,TGTGCCAGCAGTTTCCTGGGGGGGGAAGCGGATACGCAGTATTTT
NA,TRBV5-4,TRBD2,TRBJ2-5,CASSFGLAGRGARTQYF,TGTGCCAGCAGTTTCGGACTAGCGGGACGGGGGGCGCGGACCCAGTACTTC
once,TRBV11-2,TRBD1,TRBJ1-2,CASSEQGSYGYTF,TGTGCCAGCAGCGAACAGGGGAGCTATGGCTACACCTTC
NA,TRBV7-8,TRBD2,TRBJ2-5,CASSLTSGRTETQYF,TGTGCCAGCAGCTTGACTAGCGGGAGGACGGAGACCCAGTACTTC
NA,TRBV9,TRBD1,TRBJ1-6,CASSAQGAGSPLHF,TGTGCCAGCAGCGCACAGGGGGCAGGCTCACCCCTCCACTTT
NA,TRBV14,TRBD1,TRBJ1-3,CASSRTGFGNTIYF,TGTGCCAGCAGCCGGACAGGGTTTGGAAACACCATATATTTT
NA,TRBV9,NA,TRBJ2-2,CASSRQGTGELFF,TGTGCCAGCAGCAGGCAGGGTACCGGGGAGCTGTTTTTT
NA,TRBV9,NA,TRBJ2-2,CASSVARTQGAGELFF,TGTGCCAGCAGCGTAGCCAGGACCCAAGGGGCCGGGGAGCTGTTTTTT
NA,TRBV5-1,NA,TRBJ1-1,CASSPERRPNTEAFF,TGCGCCAGCAGCCCTGAGAGGCGGCCAAACACTGAAGCTTTCTTT
NA,TRBV30,TRBD2,TRBJ2-1,CAWRTGLAGGWQFF,TGTGCCTGGAGAACAGGACTAGCGGGGGGGTGGCAGTTCTTC
NA,TRBV30,TRBD1,TRBJ2-7,CAWSAGGELYEQYF,TGTGCCTGGAGCGCAGGGGGCGAATTGTACGAGCAGTACTTC